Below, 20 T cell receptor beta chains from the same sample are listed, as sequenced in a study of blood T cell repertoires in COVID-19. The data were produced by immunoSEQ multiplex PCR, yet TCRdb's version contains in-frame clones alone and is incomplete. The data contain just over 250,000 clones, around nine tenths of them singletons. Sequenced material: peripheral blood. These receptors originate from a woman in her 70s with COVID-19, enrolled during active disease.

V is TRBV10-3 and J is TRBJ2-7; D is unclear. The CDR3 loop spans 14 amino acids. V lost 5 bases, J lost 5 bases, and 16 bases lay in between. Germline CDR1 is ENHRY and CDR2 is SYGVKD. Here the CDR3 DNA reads TGTGCCATCAGTCAGGCTAAATCGTTCCACGAGCAGTACTTC. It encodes CAISQAKSFHEQYF.

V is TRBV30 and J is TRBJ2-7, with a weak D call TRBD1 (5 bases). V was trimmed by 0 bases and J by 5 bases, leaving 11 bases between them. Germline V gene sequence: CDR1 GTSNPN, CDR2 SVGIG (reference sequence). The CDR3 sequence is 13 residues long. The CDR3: CAWSVQGPHEQYF. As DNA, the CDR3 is TGTGCCTGGAGTGTGCAGGGTCCCCACGAGCAGTACTTC.

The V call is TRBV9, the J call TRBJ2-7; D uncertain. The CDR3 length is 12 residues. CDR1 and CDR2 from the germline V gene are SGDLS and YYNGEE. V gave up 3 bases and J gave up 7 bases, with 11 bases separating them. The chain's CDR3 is CASSAAGREQYF. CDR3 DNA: TGTGCCAGCAGCGCGGCAGGTCGGGAGCAGTACTTC.

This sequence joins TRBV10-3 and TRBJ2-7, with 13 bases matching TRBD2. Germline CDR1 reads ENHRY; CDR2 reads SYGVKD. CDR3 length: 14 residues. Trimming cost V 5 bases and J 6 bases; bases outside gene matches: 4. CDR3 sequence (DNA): TGTGCCATCAGTCCCGGGACTAGCGGGATCGAGCAGTACTTC. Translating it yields CAISPGTSGIEQYF.

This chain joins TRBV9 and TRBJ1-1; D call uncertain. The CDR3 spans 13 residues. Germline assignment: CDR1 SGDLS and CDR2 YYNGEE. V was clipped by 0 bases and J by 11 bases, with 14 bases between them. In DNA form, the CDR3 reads TGTGCCAGCAGCGTAGCTCCCCTAGGAGGGGCTTTCTTT. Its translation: CASSVAPLGGAFF.

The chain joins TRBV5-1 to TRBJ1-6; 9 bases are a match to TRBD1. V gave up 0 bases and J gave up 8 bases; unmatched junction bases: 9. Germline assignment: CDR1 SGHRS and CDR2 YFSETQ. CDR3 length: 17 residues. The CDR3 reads CASSLVSGRTGDSPLHF. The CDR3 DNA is TGCGCCAGCAGCTTGGTAAGCGGCCGGACAGGGGATTCACCCCTCCACTTT.

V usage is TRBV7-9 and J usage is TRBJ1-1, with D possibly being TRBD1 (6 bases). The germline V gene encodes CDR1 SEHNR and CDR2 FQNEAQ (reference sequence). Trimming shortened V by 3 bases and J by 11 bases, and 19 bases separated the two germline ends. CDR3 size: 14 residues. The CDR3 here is CASSFARQAGIAFF. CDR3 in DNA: TGTGCCAGCAGCTTTGCCCGACAGGCTGGGATTGCTTTCTTT.

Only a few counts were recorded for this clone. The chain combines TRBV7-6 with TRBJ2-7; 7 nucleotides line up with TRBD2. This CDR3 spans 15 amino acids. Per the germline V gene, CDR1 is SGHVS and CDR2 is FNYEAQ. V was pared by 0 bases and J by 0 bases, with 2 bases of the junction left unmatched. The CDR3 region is CASSLAGGNSYEQYF. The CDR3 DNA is TGTGCCAGCAGCTTAGCGGGAGGGAACTCCTACGAGCAGTACTTC.

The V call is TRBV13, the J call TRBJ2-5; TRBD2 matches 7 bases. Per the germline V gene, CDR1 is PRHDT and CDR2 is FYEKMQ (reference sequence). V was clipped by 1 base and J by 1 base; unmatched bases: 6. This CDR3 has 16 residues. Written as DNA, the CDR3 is TGTGCCAGCAGCTTAGAATCTAGCGGAACCCAAGAGACCCAGTACTTC. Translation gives CASSLESSGTQETQYF.

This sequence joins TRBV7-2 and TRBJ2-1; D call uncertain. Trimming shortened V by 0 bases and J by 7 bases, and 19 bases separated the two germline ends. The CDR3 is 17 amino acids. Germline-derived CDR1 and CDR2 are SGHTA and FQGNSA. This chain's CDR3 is CASSLASVASPENEQFF. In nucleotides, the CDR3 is TGTGCCAGCAGCTTAGCGTCAGTAGCCAGCCCCGAGAATGAGCAGTTCTTC. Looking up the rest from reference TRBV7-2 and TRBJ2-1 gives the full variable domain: GAGVSQSPSNKVTEKGKDVELRCDPISGHTALYWYRQSLGQGLEFLIYFQGNSAPDKSGLPSDRFSAERTGGSVSTLTIQRTQQEDSAVYLCASSLASVASPENEQFFGPGTRLTVL.

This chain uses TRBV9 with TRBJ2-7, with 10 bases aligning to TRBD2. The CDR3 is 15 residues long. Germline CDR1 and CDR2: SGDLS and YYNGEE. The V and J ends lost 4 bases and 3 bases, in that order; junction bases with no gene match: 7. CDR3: CASSFGTSELYEQYF. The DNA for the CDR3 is TGTGCCAGCAGCTTCGGGACTAGCGAGCTCTACGAGCAGTACTTC. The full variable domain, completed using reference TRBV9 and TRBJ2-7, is DSGVTQTPKHLITATGQRVTLRCSPRSGDLSVYWYQQSLDQGLQFLIQYYNGEERAKGNILERFSAQQFPDLHSELNLSSLELGDSALYFCASSFGTSELYEQYFGPGTRLTVT.

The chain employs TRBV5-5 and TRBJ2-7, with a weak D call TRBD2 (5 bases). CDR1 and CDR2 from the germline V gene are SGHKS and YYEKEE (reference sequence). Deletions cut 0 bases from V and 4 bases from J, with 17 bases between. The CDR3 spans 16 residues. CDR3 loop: CASSLAPETNRYEQYF. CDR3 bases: TGTGCCAGCAGCTTGGCCCCCGAGACTAACAGATACGAGCAGTACTTC.

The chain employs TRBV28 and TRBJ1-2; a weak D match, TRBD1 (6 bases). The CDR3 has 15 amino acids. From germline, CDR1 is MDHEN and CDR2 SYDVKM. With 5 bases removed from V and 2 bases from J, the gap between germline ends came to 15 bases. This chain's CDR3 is CASSPLGQPNYGYTF. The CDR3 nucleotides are TGTGCCAGCAGTCCACTTGGACAGCCGAACTATGGCTACACCTTC.

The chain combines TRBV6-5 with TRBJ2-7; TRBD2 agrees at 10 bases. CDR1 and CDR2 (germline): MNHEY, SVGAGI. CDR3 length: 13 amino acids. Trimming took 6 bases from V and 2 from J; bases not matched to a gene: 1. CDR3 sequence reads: CASRLAGAYEQYF. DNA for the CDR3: TGTGCCAGCAGGCTAGCGGGGGCCTACGAGCAGTACTTC.

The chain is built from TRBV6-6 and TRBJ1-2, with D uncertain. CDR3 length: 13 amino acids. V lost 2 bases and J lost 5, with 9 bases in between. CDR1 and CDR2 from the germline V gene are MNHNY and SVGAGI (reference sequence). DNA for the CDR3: TGTGCCAGCAGTTACATCCAGTCTTATGGCTACACCTTC. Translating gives CASSYIQSYGYTF.

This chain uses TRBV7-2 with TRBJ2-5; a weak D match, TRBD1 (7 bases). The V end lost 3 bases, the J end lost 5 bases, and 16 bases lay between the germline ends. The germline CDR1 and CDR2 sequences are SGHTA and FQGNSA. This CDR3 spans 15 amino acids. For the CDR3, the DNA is TGTGCCAGCAGCTTCCAGGGGGGCGGCAAGGAGACCCAGTACTTC. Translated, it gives CASSFQGGGKETQYF. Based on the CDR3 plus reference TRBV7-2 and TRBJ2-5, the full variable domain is GAGVSQSPSNKVTEKGKDVELRCDPISGHTALYWYRQSLGQGLEFLIYFQGNSAPDKSGLPSDRFSAERTGGSVSTLTIQRTQQEDSAVYLCASSFQGGGKETQYFGPGTRLLVL.

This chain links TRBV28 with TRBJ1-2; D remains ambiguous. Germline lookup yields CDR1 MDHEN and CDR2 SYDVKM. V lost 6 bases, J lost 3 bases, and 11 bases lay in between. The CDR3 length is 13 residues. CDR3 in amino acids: CASRETVHYGYTF. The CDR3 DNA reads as TGTGCCAGCAGGGAAACAGTACACTATGGCTACACCTTC.

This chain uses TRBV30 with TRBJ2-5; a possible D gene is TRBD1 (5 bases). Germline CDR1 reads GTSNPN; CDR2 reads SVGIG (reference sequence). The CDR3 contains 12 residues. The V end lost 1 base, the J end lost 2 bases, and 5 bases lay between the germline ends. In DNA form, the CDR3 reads TGTGCCTGGAGTGAGGGGCAAGAGACCCAGTACTTC. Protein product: CAWSEGQETQYF.

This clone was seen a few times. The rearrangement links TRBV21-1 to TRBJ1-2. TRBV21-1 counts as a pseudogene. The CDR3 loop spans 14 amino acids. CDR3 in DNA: TGTGCCAGCAGCTTTCGACGGACTCCCTATGGCTACACCTTC. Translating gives CASSFRRTPYGYTF.

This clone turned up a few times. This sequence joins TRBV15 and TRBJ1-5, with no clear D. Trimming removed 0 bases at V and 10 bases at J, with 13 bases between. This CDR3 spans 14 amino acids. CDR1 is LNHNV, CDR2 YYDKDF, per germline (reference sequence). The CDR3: CATSRDPHVLPQHF. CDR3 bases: TGTGCCACCAGCAGAGATCCCCACGTACTTCCCCAGCATTTT.